Following are 25 T cell receptor beta chains from one sample sequenced in a study of blood T cell repertoires in COVID-19. The table came from immunoSEQ multiplex PCR; TCRdb's copy has only in-frame clones and leaves some out. The sample lists about 280,000 clones, approximately 89% occurring once. The sample was peripheral blood. The receptor source for this set is a woman in her 30s with COVID-19, enrolled during active disease.

The sample holds one count of this clone. The genes are TRBV5-1 and TRBJ2-1, with 11 bases fitting TRBD2. Per the germline V gene, CDR1 is SGHRS and CDR2 is YFSETQ. Trimming cost V 0 bases and J 2 bases; bases outside gene matches: 13. The CDR3 loop spans 20 amino acids. The CDR3 DNA reads as TGCGCCAGCAGCTTGGCGCGGGGGCTAGCGGGGGGTTTCGCCTACAATGAGCAGTTCTTC. Amino acid sequence: CASSLARGLAGGFAYNEQFF. Full variable domain (remainder filled in from reference TRBV5-1 and TRBJ2-1): KAGVTQTPRYLIKTRGQQVTLSCSPISGHRSVSWYQQTPGQGLQFLFEYFSETQRNKGNFPGRFSGRQFSNSRSEMNVSTLELGDSALYLCASSLARGLAGGFAYNEQFFGPGTRLTVL.

The chain employs TRBV6-2 or TRBV6-3 and TRBJ2-1; 8 bases agree with TRBD2. V lost 2 bases, J lost 0 bases, and 9 bases stayed unmatched. The CDR3 runs 18 residues. The germline gives CDR1 MNHEY, CDR2 SVGEGT. CDR3 DNA sequence: TGTGCCAGCAGTTACCGGGGGGGGACCTCGAGCTCCTACAATGAGCAGTTCTTC. This codes for CASSYRGGTSSSYNEQFF.

The V and J genes are TRBV6-5 and TRBJ1-2; the D gene is possibly TRBD1 (5 bases). This CDR3 contains 13 residues. Trimming removed 5 bases from V and 4 bases from J, with 11 bases in between. Germline-derived CDR1 and CDR2 are MNHEY and SVGAGI. CDR3 nucleotides: TGTGCCAGCAGTCCCGCAGGGATCTATGGCTACACCTTC. Translating gives CASSPAGIYGYTF.

The chain is built from TRBV19 and TRBJ1-1; a possible D gene is TRBD1 (6 bases). Germline CDR1 reads LNHDA; CDR2 reads SQIVND (reference sequence). V lost 7 bases to trimming and J lost 1 base, with 13 bases between them. This CDR3 comprises 14 residues. The CDR3 DNA sequence: TGTGCCAGTAAAGGGTTAGGGGGGAACACTGAAGCTTTCTTT. Amino acid sequence: CASKGLGGNTEAFF.

This chain joins TRBV7-8 and TRBJ1-5, with D possibly being TRBD1 (5 bases). The germline V gene has CDR1 SGHVS and CDR2 FQNEAQ. The length of the CDR3 is 16 residues. V was clipped by 1 base and J by 0 bases, with 10 bases between them. CDR3 sequence: CASSLDRSHSNQPQHF. The CDR3 DNA sequence: TGTGCCAGCAGCTTAGACAGGTCGCATAGCAATCAGCCCCAGCATTTT.

This clone was observed a few times. The chain links TRBV5-1 to TRBJ1-1; no clear D. The CDR3 sequence is 14 residues long. Trimming cost V 4 bases and J 0 bases, with 10 bases left between them. Germline-derived CDR1 and CDR2 are SGHRS and YFSETQ. For the CDR3, the DNA is TGCGCCAGCAGCACACAGCTAATGAACACTGAAGCTTTCTTT. Translation: CASSTQLMNTEAFF. Full variable domain (remainder filled in from reference TRBV5-1 and TRBJ1-1): KAGVTQTPRYLIKTRGQQVTLSCSPISGHRSVSWYQQTPGQGLQFLFEYFSETQRNKGNFPGRFSGRQFSNSRSEMNVSTLELGDSALYLCASSTQLMNTEAFFGQGTRLTVV.

V gene TRBV27 combines with J gene TRBJ2-7; weak D call: TRBD1 (6 bases). V shed 4 bases and J shed 7 bases, with 14 bases lying between them. Germline V CDR1 and CDR2: MNHEY, SMNVEV (reference sequence). The length of the CDR3 is 13 residues. CDR3 sequence (DNA): TGTGCCAGCAGTTACCAGGGGCCCGGGGAGCAGTACTTC. Translated, it gives CASSYQGPGEQYF.

The CDR3 DNA follows: TGTGCCAGCGAGGGGGGGAATGAAGCTTTCTTT. It translates to CASEGGNEAFF. The rearrangement joins TRBV12-3 or TRBV12-4 to TRBJ1-1; TRBD1 might be the D (6 bases). V lost 8 bases and J 7 bases, leaving 11 bases between the germline ends. The CDR3 has 11 amino acids.

The rearrangement links TRBV4-1 to TRBJ1-4; TRBD1 matches 7 bases. CDR3 length equals 20 residues. Trimming cost V 1 base and J 0 bases; bases outside gene matches: 14. Germline lookup yields CDR1 MGHRA and CDR2 YSYEKL. The chain's CDR3 is CASSQGFQGVGGATNEKLFF. The CDR3 DNA reads TGCGCCAGCAGCCAAGGGTTTCAGGGGGTCGGAGGCGCAACTAATGAAAAACTGTTTTTT.

The V call is TRBV6-2 or TRBV6-3, the J call TRBJ1-6; 7 nucleotides agree with TRBD1. The germline V gene encodes CDR1 MNHEY and CDR2 SVGEGT. This CDR3 contains 19 residues. V trimming: 0 bases; J trimming: 3 bases; junction bases outside the gene matches: 11. The CDR3 protein is CASSYSKNFRGFYNSPLHF. The DNA of the CDR3 is TGTGCCAGCAGTTACTCGAAAAACTTCAGGGGGTTCTATAATTCACCCCTCCACTTT.

The chain uses TRBV11-2 and TRBJ2-5; 13 nucleotides match TRBD2. The germline CDR1 and CDR2 sequences are SGHAT and FQNNGV. CDR3 length: 17 amino acids. The V gene end was trimmed by 0 bases and the J gene end by 7 bases; junction bases not matched to a gene: 8. The CDR3 nucleotides are TGTGCCAGCAGCTTAGAAGCGGGACTAGCGGGGTTCGGGACCCAGTACTTC. Translation: CASSLEAGLAGFGTQYF.

The gene calls are TRBV29-1 and TRBJ2-3; 8 nucleotides line up with TRBD2. The CDR3 has 16 amino acids. Germline V CDR1 and CDR2: SQVTM, ANQGSEA. The trim removed 5 bases at V and 2 bases at J, leaving 12 bases unmatched. CDR3: CSVPHDRTSHTDTQYF. DNA for the CDR3: TGCAGCGTTCCCCACGACAGGACTAGCCACACAGATACGCAGTATTTT.

The chain combines TRBV27 with TRBJ2-7; TRBD2 might be the D (5 bases). Germline loops: CDR1 MNHEY, CDR2 SMNVEV (reference sequence). V was pared by 2 bases and J by 3 bases, with 11 bases between. The CDR3 is made up of 14 amino acids. As DNA, the CDR3 is TGTGCCAGCAGTTTAAGGGCGAGCGGCTACGAGCAGTACTTC. This encodes CASSLRASGYEQYF.

The gene calls are TRBV2 and TRBJ1-6; D uncertain. The V end lost 3 bases, the J end lost 5 bases, and 5 bases lay between the germline ends. Germline V gene sequence: CDR1 SNHLY, CDR2 FYNNEI. The CDR3 has 13 amino acids. The CDR3 DNA sequence: TGTGCCAGCAGTGATAATAATAATTCACCCCTCCACTTT. Translated: CASSDNNNSPLHF.

The chain uses TRBV7-2 and TRBJ2-7; D may be TRBD2 (6 bases). This CDR3 contains 14 residues. Trimming pared 1 base from V and 2 bases from J, leaving 9 bases between. Germline lookup yields CDR1 SGHTA and CDR2 FQGNSA. CDR3 coding DNA: TGTGCCAGCAGCTTAGGCGGGATAGCCTACGAGCAGTACTTC. It is translated as CASSLGGIAYEQYF.

In its sample, this clone was seen once. J is TRBJ1-1 and V is TRBV9; D possibly corresponds to TRBD1 (5 bases). This CDR3 has 15 residues. Trimming took 3 bases from V and 7 from J, leaving 19 bases between them. Germline V lookup: CDR1 SGDLS, CDR2 YYNGEE. CDR3 in amino acids: CASSDHLGLEIEAFF. CDR3 DNA sequence: TGTGCCAGCAGCGACCACCTGGGGCTGGAAATTGAAGCTTTCTTT.

This clone has just a few counts. The chain carries TRBV5-1 and TRBJ1-1; D is uncertain. The CDR3 has 15 amino acids. Germline values: CDR1 SGHRS, CDR2 YFSETQ. V was cut by 3 bases and J by 1 base, with 13 bases left in between. The CDR3 here is CASSSTVIGNTEAFF. As DNA, the CDR3 is TGCGCCAGCAGCTCAACAGTAATTGGGAACACTGAAGCTTTCTTT. Variable domain in full (rest from reference TRBV5-1 and TRBJ1-1): KAGVTQTPRYLIKTRGQQVTLSCSPISGHRSVSWYQQTPGQGLQFLFEYFSETQRNKGNFPGRFSGRQFSNSRSEMNVSTLELGDSALYLCASSSTVIGNTEAFFGQGTRLTVV.

The chain carries TRBV27 and TRBJ2-1; 11 nucleotides match TRBD2. This CDR3 has 20 amino acids. CDR1 and CDR2 (germline): MNHEY, SMNVEV (reference sequence). J gave up 1 base and V 5 bases, and 16 bases lay outside the gene matches. CDR3 sequence: CASSPLGSTSGGWSYNEQFF. The CDR3 DNA follows: TGTGCCAGCAGTCCTCTCGGTAGTACTAGCGGGGGATGGTCCTACAATGAGCAGTTCTTC.

The V gene is TRBV14, the J gene TRBJ1-2; D not resolved. Germline loops: CDR1 SGHDN, CDR2 FVKESK. The CDR3 spans 15 residues. Trimming took off 0 bases at V and 4 bases at J, with 12 bases between the two ends. CDR3 sequence reads: CASSQDTGFSYGYTF. The DNA for the CDR3 is TGTGCCAGCAGCCAAGATACGGGTTTTTCCTATGGCTACACCTTC.

V is TRBV4-1 and J is TRBJ2-2; D remains ambiguous. CDR3 length: 15 amino acids. Per germline, CDR1 MGHRA and CDR2 YSYEKL. Between the trimmed V and J ends, which lost 4 bases and 2 bases, there was a span of 11 bases. DNA of the CDR3: TGCGCCAGCAGCCCTGATGACACTAACACCGGGGAGCTGTTTTTT. It codes for CASSPDDTNTGELFF.

This clone was picked up a small number of times. This sequence joins TRBV2 and TRBJ1-2; 7 bases align to TRBD1. CDR3 length: 13 amino acids. The junction had 6 bases not matched to a gene; V was cut back by 7 bases and J by 4 bases. Germline lookup yields CDR1 SNHLY and CDR2 FYNNEI. The CDR3 region has the DNA TGTGCCAGCACGGTACAGGGGACCTATGGCTACACCTTC. This translates into CASTVQGTYGYTF.

The rearrangement uses TRBV4-1 and TRBJ2-3; D unresolved. V was trimmed by 1 base and J by 6 bases, leaving 14 bases between them. Germline assignment: CDR1 MGHRA and CDR2 YSYEKL. The CDR3 contains 15 residues. The CDR3 protein is CASSQGVPVADTQYF. The CDR3 DNA follows: TGCGCCAGCAGCCAAGGAGTGCCCGTAGCCGATACGCAGTATTTT.

The chain has TRBV6-1 and TRBJ2-5; TRBD1 is a possible D gene (7 bases). V lost 2 bases, J lost 3 bases, and 10 bases lay in between. The CDR3 runs to 14 residues. The germline V gene encodes CDR1 MNHNS and CDR2 SASEGT. CDR3 loop: CASSEQGGEETQYF. CDR3 coding DNA: TGTGCCAGCAGTGAACAGGGGGGAGAAGAGACCCAGTACTTC.

J is TRBJ2-1 and V is TRBV3-1 (or the pseudogene TRBV3-2); 11 bases are a match to TRBD2. Trimming removed 0 bases from V and 8 bases from J; junction bases left unmatched: 6. This CDR3 spans 16 amino acids. Per germline, CDR1 LGHDT and CDR2 YNNKEL (reference sequence). CDR3 region: CASSQEASGGLDEQFF. In DNA form, the CDR3 reads TGTGCCAGCAGCCAAGAGGCTAGCGGGGGGCTGGATGAGCAGTTCTTC.

The chain uses TRBV20-1 and TRBJ1-2, with D possibly TRBD1 on 6 matching bases. This CDR3 region has 14 residues. The V end lost 3 bases, the J end lost 4 bases, and 15 bases lay between the germline ends. The germline V gene has CDR1 DFQATT and CDR2 SNEGSKA (reference sequence). The CDR3: CSASLGAFGYGYTF. The CDR3 DNA reads TGCAGTGCTAGTCTGGGGGCCTTCGGCTATGGCTACACCTTC.